The 8 T cell receptor beta chains in this list originate from one sample, sequenced in a study of T cells in Graves' hyperthyroidism and ophthalmopathy. RNA transcripts yielded amplified TCR beta CDR3 regions. The HTBI primer set served for first-round RT-PCR of the TCR CDR3. TCRdb passed the multiplex PCR reads through MiXCR, listing each CDR3 protein once. The sample has approximately 500,000 distinct CDR3 sequences; around 45% are singletons. The sample comprised peripheral blood or thyroid tissue (not recorded which). The receptors shown here come from a woman aged 18-29 years with Graves' hyperthyroidism.

The table lists this clonotype with many counts. This chain joins TRBV20-1 and TRBJ2-7; the match to TRBD2 covers 14 bases. V gave up 4 bases and J gave up 7 bases; unmatched junction bases: 9. The CDR3 spans 15 residues. Germline CDR1 reads DFQATT; CDR2 reads SNEGSKA (reference sequence). CDR3 loop: CSAKEGGLAGVEQYF. DNA for the CDR3: TGCAGTGCTAAAGAGGGGGGACTAGCGGGAGTTGAGCAGTACTTC.

The chain links TRBV7-9 to TRBJ2-6; TRBD1 aligns across 7 bases. Per the germline V gene, CDR1 is SEHNR and CDR2 is FQNEAQ (reference sequence). J lost 0 bases, V lost 4 bases, and 3 bases had no gene match. This CDR3 spans 16 amino acids. This chain's CDR3 is CASSSQGVSGANVLTF. The CDR3, as DNA: TGTGCCAGCAGCTCGCAGGGGGTCTCTGGGGCCAACGTCCTGACTTTC. The variable domain in full, with the rest retrieved from reference TRBV7-9 and TRBJ2-6, is DTGVSQNPRHKITKRGQNVTFRCDPISEHNRLYWYRQTLGQGPEFLTYFQNEAQLEKSRLLSDRFSAERPKGSFSTLEIQRTEQGDSAMYLCASSSQGVSGANVLTFGAGSRLTVL.

This clonotype was observed many times. The V call is TRBV6-6, the J call TRBJ2-7, with unresolved D. V was clipped by 3 bases and J by 0 bases, with 6 bases between them. This CDR3 comprises 13 residues. Per the germline V gene, CDR1 is MNHNY and CDR2 is SVGAGI (reference sequence). CDR3 region: CASSYQSSYEQYF. The CDR3 coding sequence is TGTGCCAGCAGTTATCAGAGCTCCTACGAGCAGTACTTC.

This clonotype occurred many times. The chain employs TRBV14 and TRBJ1-1; TRBD1 matches 8 bases. Germline V CDR1 and CDR2: SGHDN, FVKESK. This CDR3 has 14 residues. Unmatched junction bases numbered 3, after V lost 0 bases and J lost 6 bases. CDR3 sequence (DNA): TGTGCCAGCAGCCAAGACGGGACAGGCGCTGAAGCTTTCTTT. This encodes CASSQDGTGAEAFF.

This clonotype was recorded a few times. The chain is built from TRBV7-8 and TRBJ2-2; 8 positions agree with TRBD2. Germline CDR1 SGHVS, CDR2 FQNEAQ. The V gene end was trimmed by 4 bases and the J gene end by 5 bases; junction bases not matched to a gene: 6. This CDR3 contains 15 residues. The DNA of the CDR3 is TGTGCCAGCAGCTGGAGCGGGAGTGGTACCGGGGAGCTGTTTTTT. Translating it yields CASSWSGSGTGELFF.

This clonotype was found a few times. This chain connects TRBV12-3 or TRBV12-4 to TRBJ2-2; 12 bases fit TRBD2. This CDR3 has 17 residues. The junction had 12 bases not matched to a gene; V was cut back by 5 bases and J by 8 bases. CDR3 coding DNA: TGTGCCAGCAGTGCCCGTCTAGCGGGAGGGCCCGGTGGGGAGCTGTTTTTT. As protein: CASSARLAGGPGGELFF.

This clonotype has more than one count but fewer than ten. The rearrangement uses TRBV7-9 and TRBJ2-7, with D uncertain. V gave up 5 bases and J gave up 0 bases, with 11 bases separating them. Germline CDR1 reads SEHNR; CDR2 reads FQNEAQ (reference sequence). CDR3 length: 14 residues. The CDR3 sequence: CASSPAPGSYEQYF. CDR3 nucleotides: TGTGCCAGCAGCCCCGCTCCGGGCTCCTACGAGCAGTACTTC.

The J gene is TRBJ2-7, the V gene TRBV7-2, with 8 bases aligning to TRBD1. Germline V gene lookup returns CDR1 SGHTA and CDR2 FQGNSA. Trimming took 5 bases from V and 9 from J; bases not matched to a gene: 12. The CDR3 has 14 amino acids. The CDR3 bases are TGTGCCAGCAGCCAGAAGCCGACAGGGGACGTGCAGTACTTC. Encoded protein: CASSQKPTGDVQYF.